A selection of T cell receptor beta chains follows, all from one sample in a study of cytomegalovirus exposure and HLA in healthy donors. The protocol was immunoSEQ multiplex PCR, while the TCRdb copy is restricted to in-frame clones and leaves out a portion. The table has 85,000 to 130,000 clones, roughly four fifths seen once. Sample: PBMCs. Source of these receptors: a woman aged 50 to 60 in good health and CMV-seropositive. Each CDR3 is given with its conserved first and last residue. A D gene is named only where the DNA matches it firmly. Clone sizes are given selectively: once, few, many, or a class where the clone is expanded.

D gene: TRBD1; V gene: TRBV4-2; J gene: TRBJ1-6; clone size: -; CDR3 protein: CASSPTGGFGNSPLHF; CDR3 DNA: TGTGCCAGCAGCCCGACAGGGGGCTTTGGGAATTCACCCCTCCACTTT
D gene: TRBD1; V gene: TRBV11-1; J gene: TRBJ1-4; clone size: -; CDR3 protein: CASSPGQVGEKLFF; CDR3 DNA: TGTGCCAGTTCGCCGGGACAGGTGGGAGAAAAACTGTTTTTT
D gene: -; V gene: TRBV9; J gene: TRBJ1-1; clone size: -; CDR3 protein: CASSVAQNTEAFF; CDR3 DNA: TGTGCCAGCAGCGTAGCACAAAACACTGAAGCTTTCTTT
D gene: -; V gene: TRBV10-3; J gene: TRBJ1-1; clone size: once; CDR3 protein: CAISEEGDHTEAFF; CDR3 DNA: TGTGCCATCAGTGAGGAGGGAGACCACACTGAAGCTTTCTTT
D gene: -; V gene: TRBV10-3; J gene: TRBJ1-5; clone size: -; CDR3 protein: CAISDGGKGNQPQHF; CDR3 DNA: TGTGCCATCAGTGACGGGGGGAAGGGCAATCAGCCCCAGCATTTT
D gene: -; V gene: TRBV6-5; J gene: TRBJ2-3; clone size: -; CDR3 protein: CASSYTPGLHTDTQYF; CDR3 DNA: TGTGCCAGCAGTTACACACCGGGACTGCACACAGATACGCAGTATTTT
D gene: -; V gene: TRBV30; J gene: TRBJ1-1; clone size: -; CDR3 protein: CAWIIRNTEAFF; CDR3 DNA: TGTGCCTGGATCATCAGGAACACTGAAGCTTTCTTT
D gene: TRBD1; V gene: TRBV27; J gene: TRBJ1-1; clone size: -; CDR3 protein: CASNVDRGTEAFF; CDR3 DNA: TGTGCCAGCAATGTGGACAGGGGGACTGAAGCTTTCTTT
D gene: -; V gene: TRBV28; J gene: TRBJ2-6; clone size: once; CDR3 protein: CASSFRVGSGANVLTF; CDR3 DNA: TGTGCCAGCAGTTTCAGGGTCGGCTCTGGGGCCAACGTCCTGACTTTC
D gene: -; V gene: TRBV5-1; J gene: TRBJ1-1; clone size: -; CDR3 protein: CASSSQIGGGGTEAFF; CDR3 DNA: TGCGCCAGCAGCTCCCAAATAGGGGGAGGGGGCACTGAAGCTTTCTTT
D gene: -; V gene: TRBV7-9; J gene: TRBJ1-2; clone size: -; CDR3 protein: CASSLIGWQAPLGLYGYTF; CDR3 DNA: TGTGCCAGCAGCTTAATAGGATGGCAGGCTCCTCTGGGTCTCTATGGCTACACCTTC
D gene: -; V gene: TRBV29-1; J gene: TRBJ1-1; clone size: -; CDR3 protein: CSVERTANTEAFF; CDR3 DNA: TGCAGCGTTGAAAGGACAGCGAACACTGAAGCTTTCTTT
D gene: TRBD1; V gene: TRBV9; J gene: TRBJ2-2; clone size: -; CDR3 protein: CASSSQGANTGELFF; CDR3 DNA: TGTGCCAGCAGCTCGCAGGGGGCTAACACCGGGGAGCTGTTTTTT
D gene: TRBD1; V gene: TRBV2; J gene: TRBJ1-2; clone size: -; CDR3 protein: CASRSLRDRGFYGYTF; CDR3 DNA: TGTGCCAGCAGATCCCTCCGGGACAGGGGGTTCTATGGCTACACCTTC
D gene: -; V gene: TRBV2; J gene: TRBJ1-5; clone size: -; CDR3 protein: CASTPDNSNQPQHF; CDR3 DNA: TGTGCCAGCACCCCCGACAATAGCAATCAGCCCCAGCATTTT
D gene: -; V gene: TRBV7-2; J gene: TRBJ1-2; clone size: -; CDR3 protein: CASSSQGLGYGYTF; CDR3 DNA: TGTGCCAGCAGCTCCCAGGGACTAGGCTATGGCTACACCTTC
D gene: TRBD2; V gene: TRBV6-4; J gene: TRBJ2-3; clone size: -; CDR3 protein: CASSDGASGDTDTQYF; CDR3 DNA: TGTGCCAGCAGTGACGGCGCTAGCGGTGACACAGATACGCAGTATTTT
D gene: TRBD1; V gene: TRBV27; J gene: TRBJ2-5; clone size: -; CDR3 protein: CASSGTEETQYF; CDR3 DNA: TGTGCCAGCAGCGGGACAGAAGAGACCCAGTACTTC
D gene: -; V gene: TRBV9; J gene: TRBJ1-3; clone size: -; CDR3 protein: CASSVGGAGDTIYF; CDR3 DNA: TGTGCCAGCAGCGTAGGTGGGGCCGGCGACACCATATATTTT
D gene: -; V gene: TRBV29-1; J gene: TRBJ1-2; clone size: -; CDR3 protein: CSVLGPGLYGYTF; CDR3 DNA: TGCAGCGTTCTAGGTCCTGGCTTGTATGGCTACACCTTC
D gene: -; V gene: TRBV5-1; J gene: TRBJ1-1; clone size: -; CDR3 protein: CASSLGRGVGNTEAFF; CDR3 DNA: TGCGCCAGCAGCCTGGGGCGGGGCGTAGGGAACACTGAAGCTTTCTTT
D gene: -; V gene: TRBV9; J gene: TRBJ1-2; clone size: -; CDR3 protein: CASSVAPRDYGYTF; CDR3 DNA: TGTGCCAGCAGCGTAGCTCCCCGGGATTATGGCTACACCTTC
D gene: -; V gene: TRBV2; J gene: TRBJ2-5; clone size: once; CDR3 protein: CASSEARFQETQYF; CDR3 DNA: TGTGCCAGTAGTGAAGCGAGATTCCAAGAGACCCAGTACTTC
D gene: -; V gene: TRBV14; J gene: TRBJ1-6; clone size: once; CDR3 protein: CASSQVQAYSPPHF; CDR3 DNA: TGTGCCAGCAGCCAAGTTCAAGCCTATTCACCCCCCCACTTT
D gene: -; V gene: TRBV7-2; J gene: TRBJ1-3; clone size: once; CDR3 protein: CASSRDFRSGNTIYF; CDR3 DNA: TGTGCCAGCAGCCGCGACTTTCGCTCTGGAAACACCATATATTTT
D gene: -; V gene: TRBV7-2; J gene: TRBJ2-1; clone size: once; CDR3 protein: CASSLVGGPGNEQFF; CDR3 DNA: TGTGCCAGCAGCTTAGTGGGGGGGCCGGGTAATGAGCAGTTCTTC
D gene: TRBD1; V gene: TRBV5-4; J gene: TRBJ2-5; clone size: -; CDR3 protein: CASSYTGAGETQYF; CDR3 DNA: TGTGCCAGCAGCTATACAGGGGCTGGGGAGACCCAGTACTTC
D gene: -; V gene: TRBV30; J gene: TRBJ1-1; clone size: -; CDR3 protein: CAWSRRELMNTEAFF; CDR3 DNA: TGTGCCTGGAGTAGGAGAGAGCTTATGAACACTGAAGCTTTCTTT
D gene: TRBD1; V gene: TRBV7-2; J gene: TRBJ1-2; clone size: -; CDR3 protein: CASSLNDRGRVSGYTF; CDR3 DNA: TGTGCCAGCAGCTTAAATGACAGGGGGCGAGTTTCGGGCTACACCTTC
D gene: TRBD1; V gene: TRBV28; J gene: TRBJ1-1; clone size: -; CDR3 protein: CAINTGGRNTEAFF; CDR3 DNA: TGTGCCATCAACACAGGGGGCAGGAACACTGAAGCTTTCTTT
D gene: -; V gene: TRBV2; J gene: TRBJ2-5; clone size: -; CDR3 protein: CASRGWEETQYF; CDR3 DNA: TGTGCCAGCAGGGGTTGGGAGGAGACCCAGTACTTC
D gene: TRBD1; V gene: TRBV5-4; J gene: TRBJ2-1; clone size: -; CDR3 protein: CASSLVGDRAYNEQFF; CDR3 DNA: TGTGCCAGCAGCTTGGTGGGGGACAGGGCCTACAATGAGCAGTTCTTC
D gene: TRBD1; V gene: TRBV27; J gene: TRBJ1-1; clone size: -; CDR3 protein: CASSFIPGQTNTEAFF; CDR3 DNA: TGTGCCAGCAGTTTTATACCGGGACAGACGAACACTGAAGCTTTCTTT
D gene: -; V gene: TRBV6-5; J gene: TRBJ2-5; clone size: -; CDR3 protein: CASSYSFAEQETQYF; CDR3 DNA: TGTGCCAGCAGTTACTCTTTTGCAGAACAAGAGACCCAGTACTTC
D gene: -; V gene: TRBV28; J gene: TRBJ2-7; clone size: -; CDR3 protein: CASSLDSEDEQYF; CDR3 DNA: TGTGCCAGCAGTTTAGACAGTGAGGACGAGCAGTACTTC
D gene: TRBD1; V gene: TRBV7-9; J gene: TRBJ2-1; clone size: -; CDR3 protein: CSSSPDRGVDNEQFF; CDR3 DNA: TGTTCCAGCAGTCCCGACAGGGGGGTTGACAATGAGCAGTTCTTC
D gene: -; V gene: TRBV6-1; J gene: TRBJ2-5; clone size: -; CDR3 protein: CASTRLIHGGTQYF; CDR3 DNA: TGTGCCAGCACCCGCCTAATCCATGGTGGGACCCAGTACTTC
D gene: -; V gene: TRBV2; J gene: TRBJ1-3; clone size: -; CDR3 protein: CASSASGNTIYF; CDR3 DNA: TGTGCCAGCAGTGCCTCGGGAAACACCATATATTTT
D gene: -; V gene: TRBV6-6; J gene: TRBJ1-2; clone size: -; CDR3 protein: CASSYSIGGEIF; CDR3 DNA: TGTGCCAGCAGTTACTCGATTGGGGGGGAGATCTTC
D gene: -; V gene: TRBV9; J gene: TRBJ2-7; clone size: -; CDR3 protein: CASSASPGDTGEQYF; CDR3 DNA: TGTGCCAGCAGCGCCTCGCCGGGAGATACGGGCGAGCAGTACTTC
D gene: TRBD1; V gene: TRBV2; J gene: TRBJ1-5; clone size: -; CDR3 protein: CASSDRGTQPQHF; CDR3 DNA: TGTGCCAGCAGTGACAGGGGGACGCAGCCCCAGCATTTT
D gene: -; V gene: TRBV5-1; J gene: TRBJ2-7; clone size: -; CDR3 protein: CASSLGSGGGGYEQYF; CDR3 DNA: TGCGCCAGCAGCTTGGGGAGTGGTGGGGGCGGTTACGAGCAGTACTTC